The 22 T cell receptor beta chains listed next were all sequenced from one sample in a study of blood T cell repertoires in COVID-19. The repertoire was sequenced with immunoSEQ multiplex PCR; TCRdb's copy has only in-frame clones and lacks some. The sample includes approximately 280,000 clones, 85% of them seen just once. The sequenced material came from PBMCs or T cells enriched from blood (not recorded which). Every receptor here comes from a woman aged 50 to 60 who had recovered from COVID-19.

The V gene is TRBV27, the J gene TRBJ2-5; D is possibly TRBD2 (6 bases). CDR3 length equals 13 residues. CDR1 and CDR2 (germline): MNHEY, SMNVEV (reference sequence). V was pared by 5 bases and J by 5 bases, with 12 bases between. The CDR3 sequence: CASSQRRGETQYF. CDR3 nucleotide sequence: TGTGCCAGCAGTCAACGCCGGGGGGAGACCCAGTACTTC.

The CDR3 coding sequence is TGTGCCAGTAGTCTAGGGACTAGCGGGATGGACATCGGGGAGCTGTTTTTT. Its protein product is CASSLGTSGMDIGELFF. The rearrangement uses TRBV19 and TRBJ2-2; 13 bases line up with TRBD2. The CDR3 contains 17 residues. The germline V gene encodes CDR1 LNHDA and CDR2 SQIVND (reference sequence). With V trimmed by 5 bases and J by 7 bases, 10 bases remained unmatched.

This clone was seen a few times. The chain joins TRBV9 to TRBJ2-2; D may be TRBD2 (5 bases). Germline V gene sequence: CDR1 SGDLS, CDR2 YYNGEE. This CDR3 contains 14 residues. Trimming cost V 2 bases and J 7 bases, with 12 bases left between them. Here the CDR3 DNA reads TGTGCCAGCAGCGTTTCGGGGTTCGACGGGGAGCTGTTTTTT. This gives the protein CASSVSGFDGELFF.

A few counts support this clone. This CDR3 is CASSQTQGSYEQYF. DNA for the CDR3: TGCGCCAGCAGCCAAACCCAGGGAAGCTACGAGCAGTACTTC. The rearrangement uses TRBV4-1 and TRBJ2-7; D perhaps matches TRBD1 (5 bases). Trimming left V 2 bases short and J 3 bases short, with 11 bases between. From germline, CDR1 is MGHRA and CDR2 YSYEKL. CDR3 size: 14 residues.

The chain joins TRBV5-1 to TRBJ2-5, with D perhaps matching TRBD1 (5 bases). Trimming cost V 3 bases and J 2 bases, with 14 bases left between them. The CDR3 totals 15 residues. Germline lookup yields CDR1 SGHRS and CDR2 YFSETQ. CDR3 residues: CASSSQGTSQETQYF. For the CDR3, the DNA is TGCGCCAGCAGCTCCCAGGGAACATCACAAGAGACCCAGTACTTC.

V is TRBV29-1 and J is TRBJ1-4, with 8 bases fitting TRBD1. The V gene end was trimmed by 6 bases and the J gene end by 8 bases; junction bases not matched to a gene: 8. The CDR3 consists of 13 residues. Germline assignment: CDR1 SQVTM and CDR2 ANQGSEA. Written as DNA, the CDR3 is TGCAGCGTGATGAAGGACAGGGCCGAAAAACTGTTTTTT. It codes for CSVMKDRAEKLFF. Full variable domain (remainder filled in from reference TRBV29-1 and TRBJ1-4): SAVISQKPSRDICQRGTSLTIQCQVDSQVTMMFWYRQQPGQSLTLIATANQGSEATYESGFVIDKFPISRPNLTFSTLTVSNMSPEDSSIYLCSVMKDRAEKLFFGSGTQLSVL.

The V call is TRBV19, the J call TRBJ2-3, with TRBD1 matching 8 bases. From germline, CDR1 is LNHDA and CDR2 SQIVND (reference sequence). CDR3 size: 15 residues. Losses at the gene ends were 6 bases for V and 1 base for J; bases not matched to a gene: 6. The CDR3, as DNA: TGTGCCAGTAGGCAGGGGGCTTTCGGCACAGATACGCAGTATTTT. Its protein is CASRQGAFGTDTQYF.

The V call is TRBV3-1 (or the pseudogene TRBV3-2), the J call TRBJ2-7; TRBD1 agrees at 8 bases. CDR3 size: 15 residues. Trimming cost V 0 bases and J 6 bases; bases outside gene matches: 7. Germline loops: CDR1 LGHDT, CDR2 YNNKEL (reference sequence). The CDR3 reads CASSQDRTGRGEQYF. As DNA, the CDR3 is TGTGCCAGCAGCCAAGATAGGACAGGGCGTGGCGAGCAGTACTTC.

This chain connects TRBV5-1 to TRBJ1-4; tentatively, D is TRBD1 (5 bases). Germline V gene data show CDR1 as SGHRS and CDR2 as YFSETQ. Trimming left V 4 bases short and J 6 bases short, with 10 bases between. The CDR3 is 13 amino acids. DNA for the CDR3: TGCGCCAGCAGCAGGGGATTGGATGAAAAACTGTTTTTT. This sequence encodes CASSRGLDEKLFF.

This chain connects TRBV12-3 or TRBV12-4 to TRBJ1-2, with a possible D match to TRBD1 (5 bases). Trimming shortened V by 3 bases and J by 8 bases, and 10 bases separated the two germline ends. The CDR3 extends over 12 amino acids. CDR3 sequence: CASSLAGFGYTF. The CDR3 DNA is TGTGCCAGCAGTTTGGCAGGGTTCGGCTACACCTTC.

The gene calls are TRBV3-1 (or the pseudogene TRBV3-2) and TRBJ1-6; D unclear. CDR1 is LGHDT and CDR2 is YNNKEL in the germline V gene (reference sequence). V gave up 1 base and J gave up 10 bases, with 8 bases separating them. The CDR3 runs 13 residues. The CDR3 DNA reads TGTGCCAGCAGCCAAGGGTCACGGTCACCCCTCCACTTT. It specifies CASSQGSRSPLHF.

The DNA for the CDR3 is TGTGCCAGCAGTTTAAGCGGGGGTTCCTATGGCTACACCTTC. Its protein is CASSLSGGSYGYTF. The chain couples TRBV28 to TRBJ1-2, with D possibly TRBD1 on 5 matching bases. CDR1 and CDR2 from the germline V gene are MDHEN and SYDVKM. Between the trimmed V and J ends, which lost 2 bases and 4 bases, there was a span of 11 bases. CDR3 size: 14 residues.

The J gene is TRBJ1-1, the V gene TRBV2; 7 nucleotides match TRBD1. V gave up 7 bases and J gave up 3 bases; unmatched junction bases: 14. CDR1 and CDR2 from the germline V gene are SNHLY and FYNNEI. This CDR3 is built from 16 residues. As DNA, the CDR3 is TGTGCCAGCACCCGGGACAGAGTGTTAGATGACACTGAAGCTTTCTTT. This codes for CASTRDRVLDDTEAFF.

The V gene is TRBV11-3, the J gene TRBJ2-3, with TRBD2 identical over 8 bases. The CDR3 length is 16 residues. Germline values: CDR1 SGHNT, CDR2 YENEEA. With 1 base clipped from V and 1 base from J, the junction kept 4 bases outside the gene matches. The CDR3 DNA follows: TGTGCCAGCAGCTTAGGAGAGACTAGCGGCACAGATACGCAGTATTTT. It codes for CASSLGETSGTDTQYF. Full variable domain (remainder filled in from reference TRBV11-3 and TRBJ2-3): EAGVVQSPRYKIIEKKQPVAFWCNPISGHNTLYWYLQNLGQGPELLIRYENEEAVDDSQLPKDRFSAERLKGVDSTLKIQPAELGDSAVYLCASSLGETSGTDTQYFGPGTRLTVL.

V and J are TRBV27 and TRBJ1-4, with D hard to call. V gave up 6 bases and J gave up 3 bases, with 5 bases separating them. The germline CDR1 and CDR2 sequences are MNHEY and SMNVEV (reference sequence). There are 12 residues in the CDR3. The CDR3 loop is CASRRANEKLFF. The CDR3 bases are TGTGCCAGCAGGAGGGCTAATGAAAAACTGTTTTTT.

This clone was counted between two and nine times. J is TRBJ2-3 and V is TRBV24-1; 7 bases fit TRBD2. V dropped 2 bases and J dropped 10; count of bases not matched to a gene: 5. The germline CDR1 and CDR2 sequences are KGHDR and SFDVKD. The CDR3 loop spans 13 amino acids. The CDR3 nucleotides read TGTGCCACCAGTGATTGGGGGACTAATGCGCAGTATTTT. As protein: CATSDWGTNAQYF.

CDR3 region: CASSRGQYNEQFF. The CDR3 DNA sequence: TGTGCCAGCAGCCGTGGACAATACAATGAGCAGTTCTTC. The gene calls are TRBV6-5 and TRBJ2-1; D is perhaps TRBD1 (5 bases). Per the germline V gene, CDR1 is MNHEY and CDR2 is SVGAGI. V was pared by 6 bases and J by 4 bases, with 10 bases between. The length of the CDR3 is 13 residues.

This sequence joins TRBV2 and TRBJ1-2, with D possibly TRBD1 on 5 matching bases. The CDR3 consists of 17 residues. CDR1 is SNHLY and CDR2 is FYNNEI in the germline V gene. V lost 5 bases and J 0 bases, leaving 19 bases between the germline ends. CDR3 nucleotides: TGTGCCAGCAGTTTAGAATCCGGACACATAGCTAACTATGGCTACACCTTC. Its protein is CASSLESGHIANYGYTF.

This clone was counted only a few times. The CDR3 region is CASSSRTAEAFF. The CDR3 coding sequence is TGTGCCAGCAGCTCCAGGACAGCTGAAGCTTTCTTT. V and J are TRBV3-1 (or the pseudogene TRBV3-2) and TRBJ1-1; a possible D gene is TRBD1 (6 bases). The CDR3 spans 12 residues. CDR1 LGHDT and CDR2 YNNKEL come from the germline V gene (reference sequence). Trimming left V 5 bases short and J 6 bases short, with 10 bases between.

The chain links TRBV25-1 to TRBJ2-7; D is unresolved. The germline V gene encodes CDR1 MGHDK and CDR2 SYGVNS. The CDR3 contains 13 residues. V lost 5 bases and J lost 0, with 8 bases in between. The CDR3 nucleotides are TGTGCCAGCAGTAATCCGGGCTCCTACGAGCAGTACTTC. It codes for CASSNPGSYEQYF.

The chain links TRBV7-2 to TRBJ1-1; D perhaps matches TRBD1 (6 bases). V was clipped by 2 bases and J by 5 bases, with 12 bases between them. The CDR3 spans 14 residues. Germline assignment: CDR1 SGHTA and CDR2 FQGNSA. CDR3 DNA: TGTGCCAGCAGCTTATCCGCAGGGGTTACTGAAGCTTTCTTT. It yields the protein CASSLSAGVTEAFF.

J is TRBJ1-1 and V is TRBV28; D unclear. The CDR3 loop spans 15 amino acids. V lost 3 bases and J 0 bases, leaving 11 bases between the germline ends. Germline V gene sequence: CDR1 MDHEN, CDR2 SYDVKM. The CDR3 region is CASSFLAPLNTEAFF. CDR3 nucleotides: TGTGCCAGCAGTTTTTTAGCTCCGCTGAACACTGAAGCTTTCTTT. Combining the CDR3 with reference TRBV28 and TRBJ1-1 gives the whole variable domain DVKVTQSSRYLVKRTGEKVFLECVQDMDHENMFWYRQDPGLGLRLIYFSYDVKMKEKGDIPEGYSVSREKKERFSLILESASTNQTSMYLCASSFLAPLNTEAFFGQGTRLTVV.